This entry lists 4 T cell receptor beta chains sequenced from one sample in a study of blood T cell repertoires in COVID-19. The assay was immunoSEQ multiplex PCR, and TCRdb's table has in-frame clones only and misses some. The sample holds about 400,000 clones, around 90% seen once. Sequenced: PBMCs or T cells enriched from blood (not recorded which). The receptors were gathered from a woman aged 18-30 years with acute COVID-19.

The V call is TRBV4-2, the J call TRBJ2-5, with a tentative D call TRBD1 (6 bases). The CDR3 is made up of 18 amino acids. Germline CDR1 is LGHNA and CDR2 is YNFKEQ. Trimming took 1 base from V and 0 from J, leaving 18 bases between them. The CDR3 loop is CASSQGGKGDMYQETQYF. The CDR3 DNA reads as TGTGCCAGCAGCCAAGGAGGAAAGGGGGATATGTACCAAGAGACCCAGTACTTC.

The genes are TRBV4-3 and TRBJ2-5; 14 nucleotides line up with TRBD2. Germline loops: CDR1 LGHNA, CDR2 YSLEER. Germline trimming cut 1 base from V and 5 bases from J; bases unmatched to any gene: 6. This CDR3 is built from 17 residues. The CDR3 DNA sequence: TGCGCCAGCAGCCAAGTAGGGACTAGCGGGAGTGGGGAGACCCAGTACTTC. Its translation: CASSQVGTSGSGETQYF.

The gene calls are TRBV12-5 and TRBJ2-4; TRBD2 matches 15 bases. This CDR3 has 22 residues. Germline assignment: CDR1 LGHNT and CDR2 FRNRAP. The V segment lost 5 bases and the J segment 4 bases; nucleotides outside the gene matches: 21. CDR3 DNA sequence: TGTGCTAGTGGTGCCGCAAGGGGACTAGCGGGGGGCCTCAAAACAGAGAAAAACATTCAGTACTTC. Amino acid sequence: CASGAARGLAGGLKTEKNIQYF.

The V and J genes are TRBV9 and TRBJ2-1; 7 nucleotides line up with TRBD1. The CDR3 sequence is 15 residues long. In germline, CDR1 is SGDLS, CDR2 YYNGEE. Trimming removed 3 bases from V and 0 bases from J; junction bases left unmatched: 3. The CDR3 spells CASSEGQSSYNEQFF. CDR3 sequence (DNA): TGTGCCAGCAGCGAGGGACAGAGCTCCTACAATGAGCAGTTCTTC.